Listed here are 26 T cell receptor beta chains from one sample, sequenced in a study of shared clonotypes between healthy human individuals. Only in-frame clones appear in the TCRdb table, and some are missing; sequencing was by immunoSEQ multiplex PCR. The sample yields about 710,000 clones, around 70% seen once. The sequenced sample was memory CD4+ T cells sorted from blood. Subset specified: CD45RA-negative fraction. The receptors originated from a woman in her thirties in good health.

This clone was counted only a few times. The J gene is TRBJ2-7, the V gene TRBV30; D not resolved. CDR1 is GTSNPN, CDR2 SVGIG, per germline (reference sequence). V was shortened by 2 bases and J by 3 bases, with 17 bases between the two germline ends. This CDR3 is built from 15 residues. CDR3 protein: CAWSTSRVPGYEQYF. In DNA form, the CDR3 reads TGTGCCTGGAGTACATCCCGGGTCCCAGGCTACGAGCAGTACTTC.

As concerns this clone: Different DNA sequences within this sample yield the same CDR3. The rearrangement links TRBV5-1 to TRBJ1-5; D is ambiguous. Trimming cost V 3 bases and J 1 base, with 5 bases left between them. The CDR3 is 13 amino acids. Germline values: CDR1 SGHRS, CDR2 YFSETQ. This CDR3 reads CASSSGSNQPQHF. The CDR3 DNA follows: TGCGCCAGCAGCTCCGGGAGCAATCAGCCCCAGCATTTT.

CDR3 residues: CASSPQAGVFYEQYF. CDR3 sequence (DNA): TGTGCCAGCTCACCACAGGCGGGTGTCTTCTACGAGCAGTACTTC. V is TRBV18 and J is TRBJ2-7; D is possibly TRBD2 (5 bases). CDR3 length equals 15 residues. Germline V gene data show CDR1 as KGHSH and CDR2 as LQKENI. Trimming stripped 1 base from V and 3 bases from J, with 13 bases between.

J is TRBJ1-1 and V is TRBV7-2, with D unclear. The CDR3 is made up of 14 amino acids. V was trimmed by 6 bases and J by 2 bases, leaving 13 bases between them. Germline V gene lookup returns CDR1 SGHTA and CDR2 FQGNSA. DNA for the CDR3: TGTGCCAGCAGTCGGGGAGGCGGAAACACTGAAGCTTTCTTT. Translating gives CASSRGGGNTEAFF.

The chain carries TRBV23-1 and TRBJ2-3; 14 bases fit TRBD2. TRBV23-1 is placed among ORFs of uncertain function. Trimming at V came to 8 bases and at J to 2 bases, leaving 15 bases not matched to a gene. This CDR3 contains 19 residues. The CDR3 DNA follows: TGCGCCAGCGACCCGACTAGCGGGAGGGCCGAGTGTTCCACAGATACGCAGTATTTT. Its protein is CASDPTSGRAECSTDTQYF.

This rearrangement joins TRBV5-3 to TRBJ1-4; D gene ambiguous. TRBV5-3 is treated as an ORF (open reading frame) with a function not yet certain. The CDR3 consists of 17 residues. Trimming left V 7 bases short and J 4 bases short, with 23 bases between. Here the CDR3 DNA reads TGTGCCAGAGGCCTGGGCCCGGGTGGTCCCCTTAATGAAAAACTGTTTTTT. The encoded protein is CARGLGPGGPLNEKLFF.

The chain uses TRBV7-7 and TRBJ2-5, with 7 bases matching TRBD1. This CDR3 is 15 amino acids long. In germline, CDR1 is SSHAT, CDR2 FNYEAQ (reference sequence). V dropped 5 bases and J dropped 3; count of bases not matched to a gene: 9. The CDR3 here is CASSVGDRVEETQYF. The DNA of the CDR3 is TGTGCCAGCAGCGTAGGAGACAGGGTTGAAGAGACCCAGTACTTC.

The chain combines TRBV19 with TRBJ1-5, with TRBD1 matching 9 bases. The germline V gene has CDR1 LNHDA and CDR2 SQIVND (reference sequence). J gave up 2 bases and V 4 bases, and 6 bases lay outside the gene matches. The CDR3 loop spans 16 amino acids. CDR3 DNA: TGTGCCAGTAGTACCCGACAGGGGGTGGGCAATCAGCCCCAGCATTTT. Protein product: CASSTRQGVGNQPQHF.

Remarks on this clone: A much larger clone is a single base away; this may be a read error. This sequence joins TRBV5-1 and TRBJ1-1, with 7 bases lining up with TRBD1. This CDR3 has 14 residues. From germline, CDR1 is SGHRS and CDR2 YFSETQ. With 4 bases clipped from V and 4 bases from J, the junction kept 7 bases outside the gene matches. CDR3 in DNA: TGCGCCAGCAGCCCCGGGACAGAGGGCACTGAAGCTTTCTTT. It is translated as CASSPGTEGTEAFF.

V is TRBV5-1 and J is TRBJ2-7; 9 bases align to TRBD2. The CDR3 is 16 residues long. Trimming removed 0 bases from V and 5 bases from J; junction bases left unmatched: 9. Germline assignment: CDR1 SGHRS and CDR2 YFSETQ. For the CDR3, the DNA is TGCGCCAGCAGCTTGGGACTAGCGGACTTTGACGACGAGCAGTACTTC. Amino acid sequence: CASSLGLADFDDEQYF.

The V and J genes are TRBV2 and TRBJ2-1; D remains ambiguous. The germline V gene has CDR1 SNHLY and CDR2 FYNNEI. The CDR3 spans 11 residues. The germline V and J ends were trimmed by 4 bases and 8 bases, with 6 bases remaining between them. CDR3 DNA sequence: TGTGCCAGCAGTGTAATGGATGAGCAGTTCTTC. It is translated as CASSVMDEQFF.

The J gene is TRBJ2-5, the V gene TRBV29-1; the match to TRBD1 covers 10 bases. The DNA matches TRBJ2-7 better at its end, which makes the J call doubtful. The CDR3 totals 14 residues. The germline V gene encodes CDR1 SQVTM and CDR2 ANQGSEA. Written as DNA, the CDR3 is TGCAGCGTTAATGGGGACAGGGGTCCCTACGAGCAGTACTTC. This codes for CSVNGDRGPYEQYF.

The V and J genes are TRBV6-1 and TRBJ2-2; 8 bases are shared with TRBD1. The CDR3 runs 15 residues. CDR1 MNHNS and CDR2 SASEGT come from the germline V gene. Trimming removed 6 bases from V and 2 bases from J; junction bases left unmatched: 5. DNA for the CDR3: TGTGCCAGCAGCCACAGGGGGATTAACACCGGGGAGCTGTTTTTT. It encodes CASSHRGINTGELFF.

DNA for the CDR3: TGTGCCAGCAGTGAATGGGAGTACACTGAAGCTTTCTTT. This codes for CASSEWEYTEAFF. The V gene is TRBV6-1, the J gene TRBJ1-1, with D unresolved. Germline V gene data show CDR1 as MNHNS and CDR2 as SASEGT. CDR3 length: 13 residues. Trimming left V 2 bases short and J 3 bases short, with 7 bases between.

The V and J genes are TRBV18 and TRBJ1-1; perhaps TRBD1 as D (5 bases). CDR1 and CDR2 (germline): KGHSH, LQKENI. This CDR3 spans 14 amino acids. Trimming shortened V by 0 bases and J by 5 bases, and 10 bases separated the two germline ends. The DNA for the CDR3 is TGTGCCAGCTCACCACCGCGGGGGGGAACTGAAGCTTTCTTT. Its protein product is CASSPPRGGTEAFF.

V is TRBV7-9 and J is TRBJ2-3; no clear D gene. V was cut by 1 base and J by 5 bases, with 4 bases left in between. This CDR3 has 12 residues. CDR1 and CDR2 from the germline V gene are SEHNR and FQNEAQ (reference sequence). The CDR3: CASSLEEDTQYF. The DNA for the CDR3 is TGTGCCAGCAGCTTAGAGGAAGATACGCAGTATTTT.

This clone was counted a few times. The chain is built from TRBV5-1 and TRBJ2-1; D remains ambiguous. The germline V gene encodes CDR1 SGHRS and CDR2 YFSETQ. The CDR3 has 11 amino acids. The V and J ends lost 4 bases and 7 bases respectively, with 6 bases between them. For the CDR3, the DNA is TGCGCCAGCAGCGCGCTAAATGAGCAGTTCTTC. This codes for CASSALNEQFF. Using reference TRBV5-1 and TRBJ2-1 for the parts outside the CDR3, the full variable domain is KAGVTQTPRYLIKTRGQQVTLSCSPISGHRSVSWYQQTPGQGLQFLFEYFSETQRNKGNFPGRFSGRQFSNSRSEMNVSTLELGDSALYLCASSALNEQFFGPGTRLTVL.

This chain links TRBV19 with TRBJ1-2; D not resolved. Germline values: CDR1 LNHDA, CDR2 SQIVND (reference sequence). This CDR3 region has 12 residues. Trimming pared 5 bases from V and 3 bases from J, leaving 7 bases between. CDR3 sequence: CASSVTDYGYTF. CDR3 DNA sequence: TGTGCCAGTAGTGTGACTGACTATGGCTACACCTTC.

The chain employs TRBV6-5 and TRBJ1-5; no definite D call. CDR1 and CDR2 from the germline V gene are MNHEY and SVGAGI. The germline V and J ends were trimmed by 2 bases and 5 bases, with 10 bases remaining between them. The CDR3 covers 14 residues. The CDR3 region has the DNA TGTGCCAGCAGTTACAGGGTTAAGGATCAGCCCCAGCATTTT. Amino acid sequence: CASSYRVKDQPQHF.

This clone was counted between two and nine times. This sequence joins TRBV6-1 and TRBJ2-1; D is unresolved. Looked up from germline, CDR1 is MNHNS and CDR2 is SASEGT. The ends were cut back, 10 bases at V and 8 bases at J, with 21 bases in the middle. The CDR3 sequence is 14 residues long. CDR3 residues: CAILTRLPTDEQFF. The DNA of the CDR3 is TGTGCCATCCTAACCCGACTGCCTACCGATGAGCAGTTCTTC.

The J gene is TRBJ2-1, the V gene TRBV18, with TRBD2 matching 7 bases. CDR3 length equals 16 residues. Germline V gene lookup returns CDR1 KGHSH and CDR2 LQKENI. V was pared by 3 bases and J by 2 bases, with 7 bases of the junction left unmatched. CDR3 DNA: TGTGCCAGCTCACCCACTAGCGTGGGGACCTACAATGAGCAGTTCTTC. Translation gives CASSPTSVGTYNEQFF.

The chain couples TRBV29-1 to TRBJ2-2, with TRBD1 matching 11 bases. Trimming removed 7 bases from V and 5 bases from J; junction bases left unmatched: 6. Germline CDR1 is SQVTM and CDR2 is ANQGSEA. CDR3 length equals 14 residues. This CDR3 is CSATDRGQTGELFF. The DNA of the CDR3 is TGCAGCGCCACGGACAGGGGGCAAACCGGGGAGCTGTTTTTT.

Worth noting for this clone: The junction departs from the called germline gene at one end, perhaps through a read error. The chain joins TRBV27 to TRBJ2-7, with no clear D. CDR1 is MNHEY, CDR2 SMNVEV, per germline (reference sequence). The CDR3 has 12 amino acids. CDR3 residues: CASSSPSYQQYF. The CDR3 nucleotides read TGTGCCAGCAGTTCCCCTTCCTACCAGCAGTACTTC.

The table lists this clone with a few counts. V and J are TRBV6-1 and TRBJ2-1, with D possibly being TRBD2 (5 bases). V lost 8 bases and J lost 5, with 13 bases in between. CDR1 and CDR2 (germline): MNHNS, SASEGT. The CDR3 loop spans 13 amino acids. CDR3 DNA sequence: TGTGCCAGCTTAGTAAAGGGAGACAATGAGCAGTTCTTC. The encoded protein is CASLVKGDNEQFF.

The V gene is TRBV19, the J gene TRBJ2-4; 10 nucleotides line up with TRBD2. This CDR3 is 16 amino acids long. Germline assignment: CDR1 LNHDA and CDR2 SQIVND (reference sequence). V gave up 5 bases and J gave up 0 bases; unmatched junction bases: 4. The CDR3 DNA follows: TGTGCCAGTAGTGACGGGACTAGCGTAGCCAAAAACATTCAGTACTTC. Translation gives CASSDGTSVAKNIQYF. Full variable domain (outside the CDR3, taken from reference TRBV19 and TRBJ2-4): DGGITQSPKYLFRKEGQNVTLSCEQNLNHDAMYWYRQDPGQGLRLIYYSQIVNDFQKGDIAEGYSVSREKKESFPLTVTSAQKNPTAFYLCASSDGTSVAKNIQYFGAGTRLSVL.

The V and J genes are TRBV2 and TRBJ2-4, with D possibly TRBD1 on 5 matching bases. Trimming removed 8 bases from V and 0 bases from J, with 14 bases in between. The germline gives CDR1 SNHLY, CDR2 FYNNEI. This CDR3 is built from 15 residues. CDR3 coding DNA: TGTGCCAGCGTAGGGGCGATTCTAGCCAAAAACATTCAGTACTTC. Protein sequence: CASVGAILAKNIQYF.